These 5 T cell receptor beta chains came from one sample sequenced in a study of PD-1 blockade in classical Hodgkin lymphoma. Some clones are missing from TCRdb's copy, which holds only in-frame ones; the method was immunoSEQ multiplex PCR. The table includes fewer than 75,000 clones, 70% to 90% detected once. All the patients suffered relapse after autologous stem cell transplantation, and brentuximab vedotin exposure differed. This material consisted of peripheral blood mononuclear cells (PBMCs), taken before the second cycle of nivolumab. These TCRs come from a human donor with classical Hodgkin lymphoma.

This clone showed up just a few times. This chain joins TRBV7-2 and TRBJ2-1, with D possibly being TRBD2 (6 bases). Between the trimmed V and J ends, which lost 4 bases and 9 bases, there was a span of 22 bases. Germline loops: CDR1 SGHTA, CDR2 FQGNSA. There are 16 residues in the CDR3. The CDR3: CASSSLSSVLGSEQFF. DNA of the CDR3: TGTGCCAGCAGCTCACTCTCTAGTGTCCTCGGGAGTGAGCAGTTCTTC.

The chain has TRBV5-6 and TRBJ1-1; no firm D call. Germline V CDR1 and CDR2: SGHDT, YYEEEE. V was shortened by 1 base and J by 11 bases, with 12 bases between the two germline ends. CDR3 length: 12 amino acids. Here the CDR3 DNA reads TGTGCCAGCAGCTTGCGTAGGTTTGGGGCTTTCTTT. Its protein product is CASSLRRFGAFF.

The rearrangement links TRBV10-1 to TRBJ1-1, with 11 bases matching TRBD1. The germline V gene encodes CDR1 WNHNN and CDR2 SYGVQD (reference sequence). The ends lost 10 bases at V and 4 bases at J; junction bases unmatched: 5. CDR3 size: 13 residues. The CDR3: CAKGTGGTTEAFF. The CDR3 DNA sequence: TGCGCCAAGGGGACAGGGGGTACCACTGAAGCTTTCTTT.

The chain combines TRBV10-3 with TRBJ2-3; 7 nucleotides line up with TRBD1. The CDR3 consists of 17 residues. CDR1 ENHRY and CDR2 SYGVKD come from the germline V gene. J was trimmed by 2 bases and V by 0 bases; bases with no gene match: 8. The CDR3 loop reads CAISESKARGNTDTQYF. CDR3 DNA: TGTGCCATCAGTGAGTCGAAGGCCAGGGGGAACACAGATACGCAGTATTTT.

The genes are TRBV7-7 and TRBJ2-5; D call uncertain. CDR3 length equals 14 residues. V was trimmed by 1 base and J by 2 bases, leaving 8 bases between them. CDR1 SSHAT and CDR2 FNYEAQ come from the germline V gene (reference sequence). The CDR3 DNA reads TGTGCCAGCAGCTTAGAGCGCGGACAAGAGACCCAGTACTTC. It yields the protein CASSLERGQETQYF.